These T cell receptor beta chains were read from a single sample in a study of CD8 T cells in Susac syndrome. One entry per CDR3 protein, called by TCRdb with MiXCR from the immunoSEQ multiplex PCR reads. The data contain 400,000 to 550,000 distinct CDR3 sequences, about 85% of them seen just once; the ten biggest clones take up approximately 0.12%. The specimen sequenced was CD8+ T cells from PBMCs. All receptors come from a human donor with multiple sclerosis. Each CDR3 is given with its conserved first and last residue. The D gene is left open where the match is weak.

V gene: TRBV7-6; D gene: NA; J gene: TRBJ2-1; CDR3 protein: CASSRADREQFF; CDR3 DNA: TGTGCCAGCAGCCGGGCCGACAGGGAGCAGTTCTTC
V gene: TRBV7-9; D gene: NA; J gene: TRBJ2-3; CDR3 protein: CASTEHVDTQYF; CDR3 DNA: TGTGCCAGCACTGAGCACGTAGATACGCAGTATTTT
V gene: TRBV7-9; D gene: NA; J gene: TRBJ1-2; CDR3 protein: CASSLVSGASGYTF; CDR3 DNA: TGTGCCAGCAGCTTAGTAAGCGGTGCTTCTGGCTACACCTTC
V gene: TRBV27; D gene: NA; J gene: TRBJ2-7; CDR3 protein: CASSLDGAGINEQYF; CDR3 DNA: TGTGCCAGCAGTTTAGACGGGGCCGGGATAAACGAGCAGTACTTC
V gene: TRBV2; D gene: TRBD1; J gene: TRBJ1-4; CDR3 protein: CASSGLPGTVNEKLFF; CDR3 DNA: TGTGCCAGCAGTGGCCTACCCGGGACAGTTAATGAAAAACTGTTTTTT
V gene: TRBV3-1; D gene: TRBD1; J gene: TRBJ1-2; CDR3 protein: CASSLDRGPTLNYGYTF; CDR3 DNA: TGTGCCAGCAGCCTGGACAGGGGTCCCACTCTCAACTATGGCTACACCTTC
V gene: TRBV5-6; D gene: TRBD1; J gene: TRBJ2-2; CDR3 protein: CASSLATGGLSNTGELFF; CDR3 DNA: TGTGCCAGCAGCTTGGCAACAGGGGGCCTTTCGAACACCGGGGAGCTGTTTTTT
V gene: TRBV10-2; D gene: NA; J gene: TRBJ2-2; CDR3 protein: CASSESLGNTGELFF; CDR3 DNA: TGCGCCAGCAGTGAGTCGTTAGGGAACACCGGGGAGCTGTTTTTT
V gene: TRBV11-1; D gene: NA; J gene: TRBJ1-2; CDR3 protein: CASSFMDSPNYGYTF; CDR3 DNA: TGTGCCAGCAGCTTTATGGACAGCCCAAACTATGGCTACACCTTC
V gene: TRBV27; D gene: TRBD1; J gene: TRBJ1-1; CDR3 protein: CASSLRTGDTEAFF; CDR3 DNA: TGTGCCAGCAGTTTACGTACAGGGGACACTGAAGCTTTCTTT
V gene: TRBV29-1; D gene: TRBD2; J gene: TRBJ2-7; CDR3 protein: CSVGVTGAGGPLGEQYF; CDR3 DNA: TGCAGCGTTGGAGTAACGGGTGCGGGAGGGCCGCTCGGCGAGCAGTACTTC
V gene: TRBV7-9; D gene: NA; J gene: TRBJ1-2; CDR3 protein: CASSLGTYDLYGYTF; CDR3 DNA: TGTGCCAGCAGCTTAGGGACCTACGACCTCTATGGCTACACCTTC
V gene: TRBV12-3/TRBV12-4; D gene: NA; J gene: TRBJ1-5; CDR3 protein: CASSSTIREGGQPQHF; CDR3 DNA: TGTGCCAGCAGTTCCACCATCAGGGAAGGTGGGCAGCCCCAGCATTTT
V gene: TRBV5-1; D gene: NA; J gene: TRBJ2-3; CDR3 protein: CASSPRAAPDTQYF; CDR3 DNA: TGCGCCAGCAGCCCGCGGGCTGCGCCAGATACGCAGTATTTT
V gene: TRBV14; D gene: NA; J gene: TRBJ2-7; CDR3 protein: CASSQDRLGVPYEQYF; CDR3 DNA: TGTGCCAGCAGCCAAGATAGATTGGGGGTTCCCTACGAGCAGTACTTC
V gene: TRBV27; D gene: NA; J gene: TRBJ1-2; CDR3 protein: CASSSPQGGDYGYTF; CDR3 DNA: TGTGCCAGCAGTTCCCCACAGGGAGGGGACTATGGCTACACCTTC
V gene: TRBV30; D gene: NA; J gene: TRBJ1-1; CDR3 protein: CAWGWDTEAFF; CDR3 DNA: TGTGCCTGGGGTTGGGACACTGAAGCTTTCTTT
V gene: TRBV12-3/TRBV12-4; D gene: NA; J gene: TRBJ2-5; CDR3 protein: CASSPGTKYQETQYF; CDR3 DNA: TGTGCCAGCAGTCCCGGGACAAAGTACCAAGAGACCCAGTACTTC
V gene: TRBV28; D gene: NA; J gene: TRBJ2-1; CDR3 protein: CASSSNPTTYNEQFF; CDR3 DNA: TGTGCCAGCAGTTCCAACCCGACTACCTACAATGAGCAGTTCTTC